The clone carrying this TCR beta chain came up a few times. As yet, its antigen is unknown. Arm-PCR with iRepertoire HTBI primers amplified the CDR3 regions for these TCR beta libraries. TCRdb fed the multiplex PCR reads into MiXCR, producing one record per CDR3 protein. The repertoire holds around 460,000 distinct CDR3 sequences, with approximately 23% as singletons. The source of the sample is a study of regulatory T cells in long-lasting Graves disease. Points from the study as a whole: TRBV28, TRBJ1-2 and TRBJ2-5 were segments that persistent disease favored.

From germline, CDR1 is DFQATT and CDR2 SNEGSKA (reference sequence). The CDR3 contains 13 residues. V shed 7 bases and J 8 bases; nucleotides not matched to a gene: 4. Time point denoted: persistent/refractory GD, antithyroid drugs over 5 years with positive TRAb. After RNA was extracted from PBMCs, the TCR library was made from it. Sequenced material: peripheral blood mononuclear cells (PBMCs), taken when the disease was refractory, from a patient treated with antithyroid drugs. V gene TRBV20-1 combines with J gene TRBJ1-6; 11 nucleotides line up with TRBD1. This clonotype originated in a female donor with Graves disease. The CDR3 here is CSVGQGAYSPLHF. The CDR3 DNA follows: TGCAGTGTTGGACAGGGGGCTTATTCACCCCTCCACTTT.